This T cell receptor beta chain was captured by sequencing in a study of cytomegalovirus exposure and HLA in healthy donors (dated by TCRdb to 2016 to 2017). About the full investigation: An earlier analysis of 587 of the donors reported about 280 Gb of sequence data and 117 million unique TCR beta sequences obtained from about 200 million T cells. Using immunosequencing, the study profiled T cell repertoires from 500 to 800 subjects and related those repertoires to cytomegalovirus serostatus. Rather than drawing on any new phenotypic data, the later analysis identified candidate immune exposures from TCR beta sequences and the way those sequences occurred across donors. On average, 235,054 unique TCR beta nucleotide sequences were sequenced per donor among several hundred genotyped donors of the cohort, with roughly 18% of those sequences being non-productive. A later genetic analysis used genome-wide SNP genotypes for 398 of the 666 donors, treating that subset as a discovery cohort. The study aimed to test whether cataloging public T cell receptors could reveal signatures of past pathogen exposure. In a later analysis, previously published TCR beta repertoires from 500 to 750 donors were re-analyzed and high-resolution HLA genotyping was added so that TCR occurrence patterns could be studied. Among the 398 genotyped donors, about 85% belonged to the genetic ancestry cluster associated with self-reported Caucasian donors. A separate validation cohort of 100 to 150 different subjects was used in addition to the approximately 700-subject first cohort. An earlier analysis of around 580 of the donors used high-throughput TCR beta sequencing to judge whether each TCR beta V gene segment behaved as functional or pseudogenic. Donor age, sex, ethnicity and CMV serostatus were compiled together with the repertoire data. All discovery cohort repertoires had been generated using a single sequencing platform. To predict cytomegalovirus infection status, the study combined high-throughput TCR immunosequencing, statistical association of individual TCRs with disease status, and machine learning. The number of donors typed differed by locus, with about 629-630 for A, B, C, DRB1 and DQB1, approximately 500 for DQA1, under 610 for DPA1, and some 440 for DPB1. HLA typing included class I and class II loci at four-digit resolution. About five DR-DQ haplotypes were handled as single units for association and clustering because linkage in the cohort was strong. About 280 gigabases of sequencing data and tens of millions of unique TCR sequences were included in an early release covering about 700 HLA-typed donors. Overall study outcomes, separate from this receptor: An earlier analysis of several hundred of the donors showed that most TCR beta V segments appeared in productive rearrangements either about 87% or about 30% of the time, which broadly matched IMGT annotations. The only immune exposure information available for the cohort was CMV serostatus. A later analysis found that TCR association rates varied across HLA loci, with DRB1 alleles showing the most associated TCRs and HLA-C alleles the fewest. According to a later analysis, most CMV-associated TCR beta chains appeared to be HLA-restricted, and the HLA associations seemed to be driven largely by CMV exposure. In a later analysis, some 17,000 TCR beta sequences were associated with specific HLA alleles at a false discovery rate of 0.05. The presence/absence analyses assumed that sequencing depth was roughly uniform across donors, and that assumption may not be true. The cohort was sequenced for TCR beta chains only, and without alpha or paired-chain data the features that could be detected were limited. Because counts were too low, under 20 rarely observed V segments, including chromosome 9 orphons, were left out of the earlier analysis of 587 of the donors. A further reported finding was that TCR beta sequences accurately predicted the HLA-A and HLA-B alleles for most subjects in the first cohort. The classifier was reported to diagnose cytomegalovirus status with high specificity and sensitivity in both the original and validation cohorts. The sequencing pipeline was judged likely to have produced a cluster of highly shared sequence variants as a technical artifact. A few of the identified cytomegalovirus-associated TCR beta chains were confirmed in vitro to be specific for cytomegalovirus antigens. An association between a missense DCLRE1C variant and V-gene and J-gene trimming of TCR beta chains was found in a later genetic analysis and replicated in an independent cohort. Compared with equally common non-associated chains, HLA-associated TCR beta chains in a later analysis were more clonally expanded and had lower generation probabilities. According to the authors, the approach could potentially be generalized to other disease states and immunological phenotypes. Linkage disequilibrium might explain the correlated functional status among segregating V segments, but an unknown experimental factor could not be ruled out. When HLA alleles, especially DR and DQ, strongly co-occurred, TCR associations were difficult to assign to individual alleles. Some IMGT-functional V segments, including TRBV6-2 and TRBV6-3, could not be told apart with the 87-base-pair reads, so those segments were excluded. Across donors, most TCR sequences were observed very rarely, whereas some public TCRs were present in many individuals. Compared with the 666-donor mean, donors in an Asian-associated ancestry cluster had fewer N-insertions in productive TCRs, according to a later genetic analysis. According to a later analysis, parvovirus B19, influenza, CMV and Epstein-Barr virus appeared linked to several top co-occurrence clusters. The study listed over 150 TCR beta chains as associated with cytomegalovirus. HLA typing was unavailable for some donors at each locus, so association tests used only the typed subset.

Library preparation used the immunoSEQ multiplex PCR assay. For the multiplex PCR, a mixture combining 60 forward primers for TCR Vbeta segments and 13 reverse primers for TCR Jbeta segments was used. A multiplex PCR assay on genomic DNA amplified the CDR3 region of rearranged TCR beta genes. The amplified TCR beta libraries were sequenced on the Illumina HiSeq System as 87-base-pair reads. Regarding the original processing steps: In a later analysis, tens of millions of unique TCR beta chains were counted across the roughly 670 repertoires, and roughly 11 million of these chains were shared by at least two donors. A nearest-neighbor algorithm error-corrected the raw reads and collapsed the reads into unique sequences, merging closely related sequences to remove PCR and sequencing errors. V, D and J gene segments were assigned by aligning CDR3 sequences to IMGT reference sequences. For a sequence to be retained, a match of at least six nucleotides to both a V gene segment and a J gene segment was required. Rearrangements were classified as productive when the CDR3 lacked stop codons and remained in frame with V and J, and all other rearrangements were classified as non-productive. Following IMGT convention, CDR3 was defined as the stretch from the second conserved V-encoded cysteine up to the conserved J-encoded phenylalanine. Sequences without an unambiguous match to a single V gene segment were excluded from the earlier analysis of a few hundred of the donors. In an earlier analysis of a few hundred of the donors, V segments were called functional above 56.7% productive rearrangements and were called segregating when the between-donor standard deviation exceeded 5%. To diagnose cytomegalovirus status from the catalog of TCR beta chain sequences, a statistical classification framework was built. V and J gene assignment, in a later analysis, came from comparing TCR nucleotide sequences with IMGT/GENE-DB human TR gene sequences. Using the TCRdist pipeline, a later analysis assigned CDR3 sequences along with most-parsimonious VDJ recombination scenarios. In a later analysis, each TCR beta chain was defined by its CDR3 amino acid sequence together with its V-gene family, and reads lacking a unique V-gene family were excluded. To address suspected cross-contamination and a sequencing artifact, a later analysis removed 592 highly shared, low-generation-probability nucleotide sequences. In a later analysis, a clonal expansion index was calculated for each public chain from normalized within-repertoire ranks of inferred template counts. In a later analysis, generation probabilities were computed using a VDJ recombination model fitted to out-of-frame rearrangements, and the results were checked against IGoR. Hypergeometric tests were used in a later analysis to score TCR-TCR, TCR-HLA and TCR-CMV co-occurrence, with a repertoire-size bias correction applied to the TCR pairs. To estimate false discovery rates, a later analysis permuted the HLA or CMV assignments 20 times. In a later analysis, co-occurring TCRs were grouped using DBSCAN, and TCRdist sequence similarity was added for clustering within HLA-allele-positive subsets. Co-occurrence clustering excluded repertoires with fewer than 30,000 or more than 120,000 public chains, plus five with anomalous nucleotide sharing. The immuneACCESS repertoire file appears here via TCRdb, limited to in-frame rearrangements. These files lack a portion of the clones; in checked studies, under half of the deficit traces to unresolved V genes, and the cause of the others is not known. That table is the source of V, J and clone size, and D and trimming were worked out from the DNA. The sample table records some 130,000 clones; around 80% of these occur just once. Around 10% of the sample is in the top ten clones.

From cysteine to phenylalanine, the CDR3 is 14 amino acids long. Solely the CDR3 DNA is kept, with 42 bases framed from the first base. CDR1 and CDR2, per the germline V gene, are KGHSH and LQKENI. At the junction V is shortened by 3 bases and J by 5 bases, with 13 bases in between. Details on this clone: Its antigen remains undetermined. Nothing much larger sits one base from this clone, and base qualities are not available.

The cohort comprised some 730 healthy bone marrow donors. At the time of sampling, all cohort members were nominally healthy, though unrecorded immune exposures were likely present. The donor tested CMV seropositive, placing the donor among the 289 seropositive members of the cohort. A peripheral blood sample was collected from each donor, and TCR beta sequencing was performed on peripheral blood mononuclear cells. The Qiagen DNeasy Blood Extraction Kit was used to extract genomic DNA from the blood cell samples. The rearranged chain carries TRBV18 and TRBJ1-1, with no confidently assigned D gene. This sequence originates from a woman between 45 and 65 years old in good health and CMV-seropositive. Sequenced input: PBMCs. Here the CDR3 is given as CASSPSAAGTEAFF. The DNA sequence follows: TGTGCCAGCTCACCCTCGGCCGCGGGGACTGAAGCTTTCTTT.